A selection of T cell receptor beta chains follows, all from one sample in a study of blood T cell repertoires in COVID-19. Measured with immunoSEQ multiplex PCR; TCRdb has only the in-frame clones, and not every one. The profile shows 200,000 to 300,000 clones, approximately 90% of them singletons. Source material: peripheral blood. The origin of the receptors is a man aged 55 to 69 who had recovered from COVID-19. Both conserved end residues are part of each CDR3. The D gene is left open where the match is weak. The size of a clone is reported for some rows only, either as once, few or many, or as a class for expanded clones.

>TRBV7-6|TRBJ2-7|NA|NA
CASSSRQSYEQYF
TGTGCCAGCAGCAGTAGACAGTCCTACGAGCAGTACTTC
>TRBV5-1|TRBJ2-1|NA|NA
CASSLLVSSGNEQFF
TGCGCCAGCAGCTTGTTGGTTAGTTCGGGCAATGAGCAGTTCTTC
>TRBV7-9|TRBJ1-2|NA|NA
CASSLFSGGYTF
TGTGCCAGCAGCTTATTTTCGGGTGGCTACACCTTC
>TRBV5-6|TRBJ2-7|NA|NA
CACSRGYGGYEQYF
TGTGCCTGCTCCCGGGGGTATGGCGGCTACGAGCAGTACTTC
>TRBV3-1/TRBV3-2|TRBJ2-1|NA|TRBD2
CASSRTSGGYNEQFF
TGTGCCAGCAGCCGCACTAGCGGGGGGTACAATGAGCAGTTCTTC
>TRBV3-1/TRBV3-2|TRBJ2-2|NA|NA
CASSPGVPDTGELFF
TGTGCCAGCAGCCCGGGGGTCCCGGACACCGGGGAGCTGTTTTTT
>TRBV5-1|TRBJ2-5|NA|NA
CASSEDSQDPETQYF
TGCGCCAGCAGCGAGGACAGCCAGGATCCAGAGACCCAGTACTTC
>TRBV19|TRBJ2-5|few|TRBD2
CASSIRGGSQETQYF
TGTGCCAGTAGTATCCGGGGGGGATCCCAAGAGACCCAGTACTTC
>TRBV18|TRBJ2-3|NA|NA
CASSPPTIYTQYF
TGTGCCAGCTCACCACCGACTATATATACGCAGTATTTT
>TRBV5-6|TRBJ1-2|once|NA
CASSLGGDYGYTF
TGTGCCAGCAGCTTAGGCGGAGACTATGGCTACACCTTC
>TRBV4-2|TRBJ2-1|NA|NA
CASSHEGGPHNEQFF
TGTGCCAGCAGCCATGAGGGGGGGCCGCACAATGAGCAGTTCTTC
>TRBV30|TRBJ1-5|NA|NA
CAWSVASVYNQPQHF
TGTGCCTGGAGTGTAGCTTCGGTTTACAATCAGCCCCAGCATTTT
>TRBV7-8|TRBJ1-1|NA|NA
CASSILQRLGAEAFF
TGTGCCAGCAGCATATTGCAACGCCTAGGCGCTGAAGCTTTCTTT
>TRBV3-1/TRBV3-2|TRBJ2-5|NA|TRBD2
CASSLRTRGGRETQYF
TGTGCCAGCAGCCTCCGGACCCGGGGGGGTAGGGAGACCCAGTACTTC
>TRBV5-1|TRBJ2-1|NA|TRBD1
CASSAGQGHEQFF
TGCGCCAGCAGTGCAGGACAGGGACATGAGCAGTTCTTC
>TRBV2|TRBJ1-2|NA|TRBD1
CASLDRGNYGYTF
TGTGCCAGCTTAGACAGGGGTAACTATGGCTACACCTTC
>TRBV19|TRBJ1-4|NA|TRBD1
CASSARQGARANEKLFF
TGTGCCAGTAGCGCGAGACAGGGGGCGCGGGCTAATGAAAAACTGTTTTTT
>TRBV18|TRBJ1-1|NA|NA
CASSPGVNTEAFF
TGTGCCAGCTCACCAGGAGTGAACACTGAAGCTTTCTTT
>TRBV11-2|TRBJ2-2|NA|TRBD2
CATTTSGPFTGELFF
TGTGCCACCACCACTAGCGGCCCTTTCACCGGGGAGCTGTTTTTT
>TRBV9|TRBJ1-1|NA|NA
CASSVGSRGGTEAFF
TGTGCCAGCAGCGTAGGAAGTCGGGGGGGCACTGAAGCTTTCTTT
>TRBV5-6|TRBJ2-5|NA|TRBD2
CASSLRTSGVRGGTQYF
TGTGCCAGCAGCCTACGGACTAGCGGGGTCCGGGGGGGGACCCAGTACTTC
>TRBV28|TRBJ1-5|few|TRBD1
CASSLGDRENQPQHF
TGTGCCAGCAGTTTGGGGGACAGGGAGAACCAGCCCCAGCATTTT
>TRBV15|TRBJ2-1|NA|NA
CATSVAGTYNEQFF
TGTGCCACCAGCGTGGCGGGGACCTACAATGAGCAGTTCTTC
>TRBV19|TRBJ2-7|NA|TRBD1
CASSSPGQGAYEQYF
TGTGCCAGTAGTTCGCCGGGACAGGGGGCTTACGAGCAGTACTTC
>TRBV6-5|TRBJ1-3|NA|NA
CASATQGSGNTIYF
TGTGCCAGCGCAACTCAGGGCTCTGGAAACACCATATATTTT
>TRBV6-5|TRBJ2-1|NA|NA
CASSPSGGYNEQFF
TGTGCCAGCAGCCCCTCAGGGGGGTACAATGAGCAGTTCTTC
>TRBV24-1|TRBJ1-1|NA|TRBD1
CATSAMTWTGQDTEAFF
TGTGCCACCAGTGCCATGACTTGGACAGGGCAGGACACTGAAGCTTTCTTT
>TRBV5-1|TRBJ1-6|NA|NA
CASSLVGRYQSPLHF
TGCGCCAGCAGCTTGGTGGGCCGATATCAATCACCCCTCCACTTT
>TRBV28|TRBJ1-5|NA|NA
CASSPPVSNQPQHF
TGTGCCAGCAGTCCTCCGGTTAGCAATCAGCCCCAGCATTTT
>TRBV19|TRBJ1-1|NA|NA
CASSITGQGNTEAFF
TGTGCCAGTAGTATAACAGGCCAAGGGAACACTGAAGCTTTCTTT
>TRBV11-2|TRBJ1-3|few|NA
CAITAGNTIYF
TGTGCCATCACGGCTGGAAACACCATATATTTT
>TRBV20-1|TRBJ2-7|NA|NA
CSARAWNEQYF
TGCAGTGCGAGGGCGTGGAACGAGCAGTACTTC
>TRBV5-4|TRBJ1-6|NA|NA
CASSQTLQEGPLHF
TGTGCCAGCAGCCAAACCCTACAGGAAGGTCCCCTCCACTTT
>TRBV6-2/TRBV6-3|TRBJ2-1|NA|TRBD2
CASSRISGGSYNEQFF
TGTGCCAGCAGCCGAATTAGCGGGGGCTCCTACAATGAGCAGTTCTTC
>TRBV5-1|TRBJ2-5|NA|NA
CASSPGGSGLKETQYF
TGCGCCAGCAGCCCGGGCGGTAGCGGACTTAAAGAGACCCAGTACTTC
>TRBV5-6|TRBJ1-1|NA|NA
CASSPGVNTEAFF
TGTGCCAGCAGCCCAGGGGTTAACACTGAAGCTTTCTTT
>TRBV11-2|TRBJ2-7|NA|TRBD1
CASSLGHTGGSYEQYF
TGTGCCAGCAGCTTAGGGCACACAGGGGGCTCCTACGAGCAGTACTTC
>TRBV5-1|TRBJ2-7|NA|NA
CASPGHTYEQYF
TGCGCCAGCCCGGGACATACCTACGAGCAGTACTTC
>TRBV27|TRBJ1-2|once|NA
CASSPRTDLNYGYTF
TGTGCCAGCAGTCCCAGGACAGACCTTAACTATGGCTACACCTTC
>TRBV11-2|TRBJ2-5|NA|NA
CASSQDSLQETQYF
TGTGCCAGCAGCCAGGACAGTCTTCAAGAGACCCAGTACTTC
>TRBV18|TRBJ1-5|few|TRBD1
CASSRGTGDSNQPQHF
TGTGCCAGCTCACGCGGGACAGGGGATAGCAATCAGCCCCAGCATTTT
>TRBV24-1|TRBJ2-7|NA|TRBD2
CATRARGGEQYF
TGTGCCACCAGGGCCCGGGGGGGCGAGCAGTACTTC
>TRBV7-9|TRBJ1-5|NA|TRBD1
CASSPWTGEQPQHF
TGTGCCAGCAGCCCCTGGACAGGGGAACAGCCCCAGCATTTT
>TRBV2|TRBJ2-4|NA|TRBD2
CASSEYPGGPNIQYF
TGTGCCAGCAGTGAATATCCGGGGGGTCCTAACATTCAGTACTTC
>TRBV11-2|TRBJ2-2|NA|TRBD2
CASSFWNSGGAPGELFF
TGTGCCAGCAGCTTTTGGAATAGCGGGGGGGCCCCCGGGGAGCTGTTTTTT
>TRBV6-5|TRBJ2-3|NA|NA
CASSLGVSATDTQYF
TGTGCCAGCAGTCTGGGAGTCAGCGCTACAGATACGCAGTATTTT
>TRBV10-2|TRBJ1-3|once|NA
CASSESMRQLGNTIYF
TGCGCCAGCAGTGAGTCGATGAGACAGCTTGGAAACACCATATATTTT